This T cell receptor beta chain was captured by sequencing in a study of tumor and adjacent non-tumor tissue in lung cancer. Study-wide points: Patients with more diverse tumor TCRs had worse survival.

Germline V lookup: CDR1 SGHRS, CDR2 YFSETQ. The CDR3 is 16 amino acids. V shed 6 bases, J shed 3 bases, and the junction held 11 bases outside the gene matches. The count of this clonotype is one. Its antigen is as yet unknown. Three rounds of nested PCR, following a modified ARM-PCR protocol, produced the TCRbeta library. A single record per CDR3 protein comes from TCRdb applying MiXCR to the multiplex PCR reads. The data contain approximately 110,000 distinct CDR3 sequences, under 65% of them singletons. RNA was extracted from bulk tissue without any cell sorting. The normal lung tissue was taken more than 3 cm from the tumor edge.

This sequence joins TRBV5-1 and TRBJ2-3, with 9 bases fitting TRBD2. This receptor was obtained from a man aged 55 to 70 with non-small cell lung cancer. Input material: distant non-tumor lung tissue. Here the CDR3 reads CASNSRGSGSTDTQYF. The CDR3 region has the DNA TGCGCCAGCAACTCTCGGGGTAGCGGGAGTACAGATACGCAGTATTTT.